These 19 T cell receptor beta chains were all obtained from the same sample, sequenced in a study of lymphopenia after photon versus proton radiotherapy. Some clones are missing from TCRdb's copy, which holds only in-frame ones; the method was immunoSEQ multiplex PCR. Of fewer than 9,500 clones in the sample, 81% were seen once. This specimen consisted of peripheral blood, obtained from a patient treated with photon-based radiotherapy. The receptors come from a young man with gastric cancer.

J is TRBJ2-7 and V is TRBV7-2; D is uncertain. The CDR3 is 11 residues long. From germline, CDR1 is SGHTA and CDR2 FQGNSA. V shed 5 bases and J shed 3 bases, with 5 bases lying between them. The CDR3 nucleotides read TGTGCCAGCAGCCTTTACTACGAGCAGTACTTC. Its translation is CASSLYYEQYF.

The chain has TRBV29-1 and TRBJ1-1, with no clear D. V lost 7 bases to trimming and J lost 3 bases, with 18 bases between them. The CDR3 sequence is 14 residues long. Germline values: CDR1 SQVTM, CDR2 ANQGSEA. The CDR3 coding sequence is TGCAGCGGATTAACTAACAGCGGGCACACTGAAGCTTTCTTT. It encodes CSGLTNSGHTEAFF.

The V call is TRBV5-1, the J call TRBJ1-1; 9 bases align to TRBD1. The J segment lost 3 bases and the V segment lost 4 bases, leaving 7 bases of the junction unmatched. Germline V gene data show CDR1 as SGHRS and CDR2 as YFSETQ. The CDR3 has 15 amino acids. This chain's CDR3 is CASSPGDREYTEAFF. The CDR3 coding sequence is TGCGCCAGCAGCCCCGGGGACAGGGAATACACTGAAGCTTTCTTT.

The V gene is TRBV7-6, the J gene TRBJ2-1; 13 positions agree with TRBD2. Germline CDR1 is SGHVS and CDR2 is FNYEAQ. The CDR3 totals 14 residues. V gave up 8 bases and J gave up 8 bases; unmatched junction bases: 6. CDR3 nucleotides: TGTGCCAGCTGCCTACTAGCGGGAGGGGATGAGCAGTTCTTC. Its protein product is CASCLLAGGDEQFF.

The chain couples TRBV28 to TRBJ1-6; weak D call: TRBD1 (6 bases). Looked up from germline, CDR1 is MDHEN and CDR2 is SYDVKM. This CDR3 has 16 amino acids. Trimming removed 7 bases at V and 3 bases at J, with 16 bases between. The CDR3 sequence: CASTLTGGGYNSPLHF. In DNA form, the CDR3 reads TGTGCCAGCACCTTGACCGGGGGCGGCTATAATTCACCCCTCCACTTT.

This chain joins TRBV7-9 and TRBJ1-3; 9 bases map to TRBD1. Germline lookup yields CDR1 SEHNR and CDR2 FQNEAQ (reference sequence). V dropped 6 bases and J dropped 4; count of bases not matched to a gene: 10. The CDR3 spans 16 residues. The CDR3 sequence: CASRNEQGASGNTIYF. CDR3 nucleotides: TGTGCCAGCAGGAACGAACAGGGGGCCTCAGGAAACACCATATATTTT.

The chain employs TRBV7-9 and TRBJ2-7; the D is unclear. CDR1 SEHNR and CDR2 FQNEAQ come from the germline V gene (reference sequence). The CDR3 loop spans 12 amino acids. V dropped 5 bases and J dropped 0 bases, with 5 bases sitting between them. The CDR3 sequence: CASSRSSYEQYF. DNA of the CDR3: TGTGCCAGCAGCCGCAGCTCCTACGAGCAGTACTTC.

Only one count was recorded for this clone. The chain is built from TRBV6-6 and TRBJ2-7, with 11 bases matching TRBD2. The J segment lost 1 base and the V segment lost 2 bases, leaving 4 bases of the junction unmatched. Germline V gene lookup returns CDR1 MNHNY and CDR2 SVGAGI (reference sequence). The CDR3 runs 16 residues. The CDR3 coding sequence is TGTGCCAGCAGTTACAAGACTAGCGGGGAATCCTACGAGCAGTACTTC. This encodes CASSYKTSGESYEQYF.

The genes are TRBV15 and TRBJ1-6; D is uncertain. V lost 7 bases, J lost 0 bases, and 16 bases lay in between. The CDR3 has 17 amino acids. From germline, CDR1 is LNHNV and CDR2 YYDKDF (reference sequence). This CDR3 reads CATTERSLSSYNSPLHF. The CDR3 DNA sequence: TGTGCCACCACCGAACGTTCCCTCAGCTCCTATAATTCACCCCTCCACTTT.

This CDR3 reads CASSQDFGFEQYF. CDR3 DNA: TGCGCCAGCAGCCAAGATTTCGGCTTCGAGCAGTACTTC. The chain has TRBV4-3 and TRBJ2-7; no firm D call. The V end lost 0 bases, the J end lost 6 bases, and 9 bases lay between the germline ends. The V gene's germline CDR1 is LGHNA and CDR2 YSLEER. The CDR3 loop spans 13 amino acids.

The chain joins TRBV27 to TRBJ1-4, with D unclear. The CDR3 has 17 residues. The V gene's germline CDR1 is MNHEY and CDR2 SMNVEV (reference sequence). V gave up 5 bases and J gave up 5 bases, with 21 bases separating them. CDR3 region: CASSPTQSWLVNEKLFF. In DNA, the CDR3 is TGTGCCAGCAGTCCCACTCAGAGTTGGTTGGTAAATGAAAAACTGTTTTTT.

This rearrangement joins TRBV27 to TRBJ2-5; TRBD2 agrees at 11 bases. CDR3 length: 13 residues. Germline values: CDR1 MNHEY, CDR2 SMNVEV (reference sequence). The ends lost 11 bases at V and 4 bases at J; junction bases unmatched: 6. The DNA of the CDR3 is TGTGCCGTATTAGCGGGAGGGGGAGAGACCCAGTACTTC. This sequence encodes CAVLAGGGETQYF.

This sequence joins TRBV6-5 and TRBJ2-5; 7 bases are a match to TRBD2. The CDR3 is made up of 15 amino acids. The ends lost 4 bases at V and 5 bases at J; junction bases unmatched: 10. The V gene's germline CDR1 is MNHEY and CDR2 SVGAGI. The CDR3 DNA reads TGTGCCAGCAGTTCGGGCGGGAGTGCAGGGGAGACCCAGTACTTC. Translation: CASSSGGSAGETQYF.

The rearrangement uses TRBV15 and TRBJ2-7; TRBD2 might be the D (6 bases). The ends were cut back, 0 bases at V and 2 bases at J, with 17 bases in the middle. CDR1 is LNHNV and CDR2 is YYDKDF in the germline V gene (reference sequence). The CDR3 length is 17 residues. Here the CDR3 DNA reads TGTGCCACCAGCAGAGATCCCCCTGCGGGGAACACCTACGAGCAGTACTTC. It codes for CATSRDPPAGNTYEQYF.

This clone was observed a handful of times. This CDR3 is also generated by other DNA sequences in the sample. The J gene is TRBJ1-2, the V gene TRBV7-9; D gene uncertain. V was shortened by 1 base and J by 4 bases, with 7 bases between the two germline ends. CDR3 size: 13 residues. Germline values: CDR1 SEHNR, CDR2 FQNEAQ (reference sequence). CDR3 region: CASSLGAVYGYTF. As DNA, the CDR3 is TGTGCCAGCAGCTTAGGTGCAGTCTATGGCTACACCTTC.

The chain joins TRBV7-6 to TRBJ1-1; no firm D call. CDR3 size: 17 residues. Trimming stripped 5 bases from V and 8 bases from J, with 27 bases between. CDR1 is SGHVS and CDR2 is FNYEAQ in the germline V gene. The CDR3 coding sequence is TGTGCCAGCAGCCAACCCGCCGGCACCTTGCCTTATGAGGAAGCTTTCTTT. Its translation is CASSQPAGTLPYEEAFF.

The genes are TRBV19 and TRBJ2-5; 11 positions agree with TRBD2. The better agreement between TRBJ2-7 and the DNA end casts doubt on the J call. Per germline, CDR1 LNHDA and CDR2 SQIVND (reference sequence). The CDR3 has 14 amino acids. Here the CDR3 reads CASSTSGRIYEQYF. CDR3 nucleotide sequence: TGTGCCAGTTCTACTAGCGGGAGAATCTACGAGCAGTACTTC.

The genes are TRBV9 and TRBJ1-1; no reliable D call. V dropped 0 bases and J dropped 6 bases, with 12 bases sitting between them. The CDR3 covers 14 residues. Germline V CDR1 and CDR2: SGDLS, YYNGEE. The CDR3: CASSVGSNNPEAFF. Here the CDR3 DNA reads TGTGCCAGCAGCGTAGGAAGTAACAACCCTGAAGCTTTCTTT. Complete variable domain (other parts from reference TRBV9 and TRBJ1-1): DSGVTQTPKHLITATGQRVTLRCSPRSGDLSVYWYQQSLDQGLQFLIQYYNGEERAKGNILERFSAQQFPDLHSELNLSSLELGDSALYFCASSVGSNNPEAFFGQGTRLTVV.

The chain couples TRBV5-4 to TRBJ2-5; 14 positions agree with TRBD2. Trimming cost V 3 bases and J 5 bases; bases outside gene matches: 9. Germline V gene sequence: CDR1 SGHNT, CDR2 YYREEE (reference sequence). The CDR3 runs to 17 residues. DNA of the CDR3: TGTGCCAGCAGCTCACCGGGACTAGCGGGAGAGTGGGAGACCCAGTACTTC. As protein: CASSSPGLAGEWETQYF.